The count of the clone carrying this T cell receptor (beta chain) is one. What it binds is unknown. These data belong to a study of CD4 T cells in relation to SARS-CoV-2 and coronaviruses. Turning to the study itself: ViraFEST: roughly ten-day antigen culture of PBMCs, then TCR beta CDR3 sequencing.

CD4 enrichment then naive enrichment separated naive from memory CD4+ cells. Data came from immunoSEQ multiplex PCR; TCRdb stores just in-frame clones and leaves some out. The sample carries some 45,000 clones, roughly 82% recorded once. Overall study findings and caveats: Compared with monoreactive clones, crossreactive clones showed significantly weaker SARS-CoV-2 expansion. This crossreactivity analysis covered spike protein alone, no other viral proteins.

Germline CDR1 is LNHDA and CDR2 is SQIVND (reference sequence). V lost 5 bases to trimming and J lost 0 bases; unmatched junction nucleotides: 9. CDR3 length: 18 amino acids. This TCR was recovered from an adult with COVID-19. Sequencing input: naive CD4+ T cells from PBMCs, cultured in vitro. Noted subset: naive CD4+ T cells isolated by negative enrichment. The chain is built from TRBV19 and TRBJ2-1; 11 bases are a match to TRBD2. This chain's CDR3 is CASSPPSGRPSSYNEQFF. CDR3 nucleotides: TGTGCCAGTAGTCCCCCTAGCGGGAGGCCCAGCTCCTACAATGAGCAGTTCTTC.